The sequence of this TCR beta chain was determined in a study of T-cell reconstitution after alpha-beta-depleted transplantation in children. Trimming stripped 4 bases from V and 4 bases from J, with 5 bases between. Germline CDR1 SGHVS, CDR2 FNYEAQ. This CDR3 is 12 amino acids long. The library targeted TCRbeta and was prepared with unique molecular identifiers. TCRdb redid the calling of the PCR reads with MiXCR, one entry per CDR3 protein. The repertoire includes fewer than 1 million distinct CDR3 sequences, roughly 15% of them detected once, and approximately 5% sits in the top ten. In its sample, this clonotype was seen a few times.

The chain combines TRBV7-6 with TRBJ1-5; D is undetermined. The source is a male patient younger than 18 who had a stem cell transplant for acute lymphoblastic leukemia, so the T cells may come from the graft donor. This specimen was PBMCs, mostly from graft donor cells, taken 360 days after TCRalphabeta/CD19-depleted stem cell transplant. CDR3 DNA sequence: TGTGCCAGCAGCTACTTGAATCAGCCCCAGCATTTT. Its translation is CASSYLNQPQHF.